The clone carrying this TCR beta chain has only a few counts. Germline-derived CDR1 and CDR2 are PRHDT and FYEKMQ (reference sequence). The V gene lost 2 bases and the J gene lost 0 bases, with 13 bases spanning the gap. The CDR3 is 17 residues long. Measured with immunoSEQ multiplex PCR; TCRdb has only the in-frame clones, and not every one. Among about 260,000 clones listed, 80% to 95% were seen once. This entry is derived from a study of blood T cell repertoires in COVID-19. Study as a whole: Sources were T cells, B-cell-depleted T cells, or PBMCs; the material itself was cDNA or gDNA.

The rearrangement uses TRBV13 and TRBJ1-4; D not certain. The sequence was obtained from a person aged 18-29 years with COVID-19, enrolled during active disease. Source material: peripheral blood. CDR3 DNA sequence: TGTGCCAGCAGCTTACGGGGAGAGTGGGCAACTAATGAAAAACTGTTTTTT. Translating it yields CASSLRGEWATNEKLFF.